This T cell receptor beta chain was recovered during a study of beta chain features in type 1 diabetes. Study-level points and caveats: Compared with healthy donors, patients appeared to share more similar naive, central memory and regulatory TCRB repertoires. There was a moderate but significant shortening of TCRB CDR3s in all four CD4+ subsets of Type 1 diabetes patients.

Expressed TCRB transcripts got sequenced, as all isolated RNA was reverse transcribed. The repertoire was sequenced with immunoSEQ multiplex PCR; TCRdb's copy has only in-frame clones and lacks some. The sample has approximately 160,000 clones; around 63% are singletons. With 1 base removed from V and 6 bases from J, the gap between germline ends came to 10 bases. In germline, CDR1 is LGHNA, CDR2 YSLEER. CDR3 length: 13 amino acids. About this clone itself: What it binds is unknown.

The specimen was naive CD4+ T cells from blood. This chain connects TRBV4-3 to TRBJ2-7, with D possibly being TRBD1 (5 bases). The sequence was collected from a man aged 30-40 years with type 1 diabetes. The CDR3 DNA reads TGCGCCAGCAGCCAAGGCGCAGGGTCCGAGCAGTACTTC. It specifies CASSQGAGSEQYF.